Following are 15 T cell receptor beta chains from one sample sequenced in a study of OX40 agonist ivuxolimab in advanced cancers. The table came from immunoSEQ multiplex PCR; TCRdb's copy has only in-frame clones and leaves some out. In the table there are tens of thousands of clones, around 90% of which are singletons. Sequenced here: CD4+ or CD8+ T cells sorted from blood, sampled in a trial of the OX40 agonist ivuxolimab. These TCRs come from an adult with an advanced solid tumor such as melanoma, head and neck, liver or kidney cancer.

For the CDR3, the DNA is TGTGCCAGTACCAAGGACGGGAACTCCTACAATGAGCAGTTCTTC. Translated: CASTKDGNSYNEQFF. This chain connects TRBV19 to TRBJ2-1; D is possibly TRBD2 (5 bases). The ends were cut back, 7 bases at V and 0 bases at J, with 13 bases in the middle. Germline assignment: CDR1 LNHDA and CDR2 SQIVND (reference sequence). The CDR3 spans 15 residues.

This clone was counted between two and nine times. This chain uses TRBV6-1 with TRBJ1-1; TRBD1 agrees at 8 bases. The CDR3 extends over 14 amino acids. In germline, CDR1 is MNHNS, CDR2 SASEGT. J lost 5 bases, V lost 2 bases, and 4 bases had no gene match. The CDR3, as DNA: TGTGCCAGCAGTGAACGACAGGGGATTACTGAAGCTTTCTTT. Translation: CASSERQGITEAFF.

Concerning this clone: One end of the junction does not line up with germline, which may come from a read error. The same CDR3 arises from other DNA sequences in this sample as well. The chain combines TRBV6-5 with TRBJ1-5; unclear D gene. CDR3 length: 16 residues. The germline CDR1 and CDR2 sequences are MNHEY and SVGAGI. CDR3 in DNA: TGTGCCAGCAGTTACGGCCCCGATCCGGGAGGTCAGCCCCAACATTTT. Translating gives CASSYGPDPGGQPQHF.

V usage is TRBV5-1 and J usage is TRBJ2-1, with 8 bases that match TRBD2. Germline values: CDR1 SGHRS, CDR2 YFSETQ. The CDR3 consists of 14 residues. Losses at the gene ends were 7 bases for V and 4 bases for J; bases not matched to a gene: 7. This CDR3 reads CASSREGKYNEQFF. As DNA, the CDR3 is TGCGCCAGCTCCCGGGAGGGGAAGTACAATGAGCAGTTCTTC.

The V and J genes are TRBV6-1 and TRBJ1-4, with TRBD1 matching 8 bases. The germline gives CDR1 MNHNS, CDR2 SASEGT. This CDR3 has 18 residues. The junction had 13 bases not matched to a gene; V was cut back by 3 bases and J by 4 bases. This chain's CDR3 is CASSDGQGAGEVNEKLFF. In nucleotides, the CDR3 is TGTGCCAGCAGTGATGGCCAGGGGGCGGGAGAAGTTAATGAAAAACTGTTTTTT.

V is TRBV6-5 and J is TRBJ1-1, with D possibly being TRBD1 (5 bases). CDR3 size: 13 residues. Trimming left V 7 bases short and J 10 bases short, with 19 bases between. Germline CDR1 is MNHEY and CDR2 is SVGAGI. The CDR3 here is CASIHPQGAGAFF. The DNA for the CDR3 is TGTGCCAGCATACACCCCCAGGGAGCGGGAGCTTTCTTT.

This clone was seen a few times. The V and J genes are TRBV2 and TRBJ1-1; D not resolved. The CDR3 totals 13 residues. Germline CDR1 reads SNHLY; CDR2 reads FYNNEI. The ends were cut back, 9 bases at V and 0 bases at J, with 11 bases in the middle. This chain's CDR3 is CASRREVNTEAFF. CDR3 coding DNA: TGTGCCAGTCGACGGGAAGTGAACACTGAAGCTTTCTTT.

The chain carries TRBV4-1 and TRBJ1-2, with a weak D call TRBD1 (6 bases). Germline CDR1 is MGHRA and CDR2 is YSYEKL. V dropped 3 bases and J dropped 5 bases, with 13 bases sitting between them. The CDR3 has 14 amino acids. The CDR3 DNA reads TGCGCCAGCAGCCAGGGGGGGCCCCTGTATGGCTACACCTTC. Encoded protein: CASSQGGPLYGYTF.

V usage is TRBV12-2 and J usage is TRBJ2-7; no check of the table's D call, TRBD2, against the DNA was made. TRBV12-2 is a known pseudogene. This CDR3 region has 16 residues. The CDR3 coding sequence is TGTGCAAGTCGCGCGCGCACTGGCGCGGTCCCCTACGAGCAGTACGTC. It codes for CASRARTGAVPYEQYV.

V usage is TRBV9 and J usage is TRBJ1-5, with a tentative D call TRBD1 (5 bases). Germline V gene sequence: CDR1 SGDLS, CDR2 YYNGEE. This CDR3 is built from 14 residues. The V and J ends lost 0 bases and 6 bases respectively, with 10 bases between them. CDR3 sequence: CASSVETGGQPQHF. The CDR3 nucleotides read TGTGCCAGCAGCGTAGAAACAGGCGGTCAGCCCCAGCATTTT.

The chain links TRBV9 to TRBJ2-3; D may correspond to TRBD1 or TRBD2 (5 bases each). The CDR3 loop spans 16 amino acids. Germline CDR1 SGDLS, CDR2 YYNGEE. V was cut by 0 bases and J by 0 bases, with 11 bases left in between. Written as DNA, the CDR3 is TGTGCCAGCAGCGTAGGGGGGTCTACTAGCACAGATACGCAGTATTTT. It codes for CASSVGGSTSTDTQYF.

The chain uses TRBV7-3 and TRBJ2-1, with D perhaps matching TRBD2 (5 bases). Trimming shortened V by 8 bases and J by 2 bases, and 13 bases separated the two germline ends. The V gene's germline CDR1 is SGHTA and CDR2 FQGTGA. The CDR3 contains 14 residues. CDR3 bases: TGTGCCAGCTCGCTCGGGGATGCCTACAATGAGCAGTTCTTC. This codes for CASSLGDAYNEQFF.

The chain joins TRBV15 to TRBJ2-1, with a tentative D call TRBD1 (5 bases). Per the germline V gene, CDR1 is LNHNV and CDR2 is YYDKDF (reference sequence). Trimming took 8 bases from V and 10 from J, leaving 15 bases between them. CDR3 length: 12 amino acids. CDR3 nucleotides: TGTGCCACCCGCCTTTCAGGGCCCGAGCAGTTCTTC. As protein: CATRLSGPEQFF.

The chain has TRBV5-4 and TRBJ2-3; D ambiguous. Germline loops: CDR1 SGHNT, CDR2 YYREEE (reference sequence). CDR3 size: 13 residues. V lost 2 bases and J 7 bases, leaving 11 bases between the germline ends. For the CDR3, the DNA is TGTGCCAGCAGCTTCAGGTCTGCCTATACGCAGTATTTT. Translating it yields CASSFRSAYTQYF.

The V and J genes are TRBV2 and TRBJ2-7, with TRBD1 matching 9 bases. Germline assignment: CDR1 SNHLY and CDR2 FYNNEI. The CDR3 contains 19 residues. With 4 bases clipped from V and 3 bases from J, the junction kept 19 bases outside the gene matches. In DNA form, the CDR3 reads TGTGCCAGCAGTGCGAGGGTTGACCGGGACAGGGTAGTTTTCTACGAGCAGTACTTC. It encodes CASSARVDRDRVVFYEQYF.